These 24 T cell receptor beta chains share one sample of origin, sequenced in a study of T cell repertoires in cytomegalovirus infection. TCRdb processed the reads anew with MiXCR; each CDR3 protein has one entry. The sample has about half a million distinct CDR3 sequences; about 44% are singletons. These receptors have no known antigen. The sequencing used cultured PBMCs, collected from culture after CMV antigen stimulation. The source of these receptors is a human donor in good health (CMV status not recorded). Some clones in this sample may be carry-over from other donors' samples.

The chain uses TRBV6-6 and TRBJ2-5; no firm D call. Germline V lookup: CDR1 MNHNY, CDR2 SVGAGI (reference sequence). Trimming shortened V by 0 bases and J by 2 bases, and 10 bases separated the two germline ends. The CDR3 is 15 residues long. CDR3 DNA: TGTGCCAGCAGTTACTCCCCCCAAGTGCAAGAGACCCAGTACTTC. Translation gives CASSYSPQVQETQYF.

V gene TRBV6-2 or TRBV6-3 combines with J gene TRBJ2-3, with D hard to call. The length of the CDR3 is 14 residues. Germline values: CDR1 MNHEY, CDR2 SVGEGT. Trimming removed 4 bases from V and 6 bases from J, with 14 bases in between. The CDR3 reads CASSSASIGDTQYF. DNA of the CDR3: TGTGCCAGCAGTTCCGCCTCGATAGGGGATACGCAGTATTTT.

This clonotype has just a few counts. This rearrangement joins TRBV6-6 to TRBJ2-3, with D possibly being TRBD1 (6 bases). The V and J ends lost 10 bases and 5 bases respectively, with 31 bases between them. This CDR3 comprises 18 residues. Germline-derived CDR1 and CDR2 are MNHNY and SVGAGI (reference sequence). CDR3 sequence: CATAPWHRADVGRDTQYF. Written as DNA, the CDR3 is TGTGCCACCGCCCCGTGGCACAGGGCCGATGTAGGTCGAGATACGCAGTATTTT.

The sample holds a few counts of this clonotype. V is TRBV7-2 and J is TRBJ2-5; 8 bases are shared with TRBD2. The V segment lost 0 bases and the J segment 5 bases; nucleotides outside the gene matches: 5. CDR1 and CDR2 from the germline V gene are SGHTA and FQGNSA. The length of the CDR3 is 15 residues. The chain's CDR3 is CASSLARGGWETQYF. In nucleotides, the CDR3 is TGTGCCAGCAGCTTAGCTCGGGGGGGCTGGGAGACCCAGTACTTC.

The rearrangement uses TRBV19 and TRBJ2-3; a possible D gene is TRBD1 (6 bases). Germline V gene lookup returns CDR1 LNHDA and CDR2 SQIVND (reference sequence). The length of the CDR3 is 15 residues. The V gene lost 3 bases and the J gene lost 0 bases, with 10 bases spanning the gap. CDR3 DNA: TGTGCCAGTAGTATCAGGGGTACCAGCACAGATACGCAGTATTTT. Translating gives CASSIRGTSTDTQYF. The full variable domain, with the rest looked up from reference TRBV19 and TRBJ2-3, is DGGITQSPKYLFRKEGQNVTLSCEQNLNHDAMYWYRQDPGQGLRLIYYSQIVNDFQKGDIAEGYSVSREKKESFPLTVTSAQKNPTAFYLCASSIRGTSTDTQYFGPGTRLTVL.

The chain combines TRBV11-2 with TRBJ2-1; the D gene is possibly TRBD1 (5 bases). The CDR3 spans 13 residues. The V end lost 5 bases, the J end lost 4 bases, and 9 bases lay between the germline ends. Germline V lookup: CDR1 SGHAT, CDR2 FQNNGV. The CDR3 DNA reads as TGTGCCAGCAGCAAGGGGTCATACAATGAGCAGTTCTTC. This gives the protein CASSKGSYNEQFF. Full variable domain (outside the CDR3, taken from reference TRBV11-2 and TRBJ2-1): EAGVAQSPRYKIIEKRQSVAFWCNPISGHATLYWYQQILGQGPKLLIQFQNNGVVDDSQLPKDRFSAERLKGVDSTLKIQPAKLEDSAVYLCASSKGSYNEQFFGPGTRLTVL.

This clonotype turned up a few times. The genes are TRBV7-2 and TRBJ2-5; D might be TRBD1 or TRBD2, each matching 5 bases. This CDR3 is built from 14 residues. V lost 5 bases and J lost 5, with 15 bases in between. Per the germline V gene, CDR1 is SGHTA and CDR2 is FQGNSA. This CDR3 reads CASSPRGDRETQYF. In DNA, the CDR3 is TGTGCCAGCAGCCCGAGGGGTGACCGGGAGACCCAGTACTTC.

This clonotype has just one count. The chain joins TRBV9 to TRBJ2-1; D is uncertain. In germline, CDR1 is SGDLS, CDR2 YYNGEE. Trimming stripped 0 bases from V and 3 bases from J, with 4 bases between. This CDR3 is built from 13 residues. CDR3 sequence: CASSVAIYNEQFF. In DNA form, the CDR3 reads TGTGCCAGCAGCGTAGCCATCTACAATGAGCAGTTCTTC.

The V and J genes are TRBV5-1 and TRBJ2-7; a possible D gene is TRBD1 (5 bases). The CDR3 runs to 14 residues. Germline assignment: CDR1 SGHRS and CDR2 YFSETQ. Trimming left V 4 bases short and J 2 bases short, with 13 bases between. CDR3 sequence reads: CASSARTQTYEQYF. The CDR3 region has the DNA TGCGCCAGCAGCGCAAGGACACAAACCTACGAGCAGTACTTC.

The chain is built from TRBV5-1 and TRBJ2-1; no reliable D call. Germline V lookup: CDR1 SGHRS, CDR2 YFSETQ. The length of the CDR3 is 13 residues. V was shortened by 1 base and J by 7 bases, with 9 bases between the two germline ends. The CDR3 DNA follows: TGCGCCAGCAGCTTGCAGACCAGGAATGAGCAGTTCTTC. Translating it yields CASSLQTRNEQFF. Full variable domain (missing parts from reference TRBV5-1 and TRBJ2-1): KAGVTQTPRYLIKTRGQQVTLSCSPISGHRSVSWYQQTPGQGLQFLFEYFSETQRNKGNFPGRFSGRQFSNSRSEMNVSTLELGDSALYLCASSLQTRNEQFFGPGTRLTVL.

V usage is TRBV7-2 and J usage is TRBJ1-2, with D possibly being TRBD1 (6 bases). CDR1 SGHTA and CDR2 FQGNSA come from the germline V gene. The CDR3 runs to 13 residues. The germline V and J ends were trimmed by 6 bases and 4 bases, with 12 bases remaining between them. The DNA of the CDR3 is TGTGCCAGCAGTTGGGGGGGCACCTATGGCTACACCTTC. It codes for CASSWGGTYGYTF.

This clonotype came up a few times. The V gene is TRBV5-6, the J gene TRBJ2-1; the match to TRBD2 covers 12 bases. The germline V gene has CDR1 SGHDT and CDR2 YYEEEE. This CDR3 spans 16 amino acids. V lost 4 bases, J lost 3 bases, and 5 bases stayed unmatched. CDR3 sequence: CASSIQLAGGYNEQFF. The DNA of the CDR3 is TGTGCCAGCAGCATACAACTAGCGGGAGGCTACAATGAGCAGTTCTTC.

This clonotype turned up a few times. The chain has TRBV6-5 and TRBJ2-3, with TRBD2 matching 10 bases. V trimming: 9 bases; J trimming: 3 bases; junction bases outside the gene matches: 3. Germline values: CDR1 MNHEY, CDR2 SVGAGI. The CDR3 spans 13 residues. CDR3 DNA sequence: TGTGCCAGTGTAGCGGGAGGAACAGATACGCAGTATTTT. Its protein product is CASVAGGTDTQYF.

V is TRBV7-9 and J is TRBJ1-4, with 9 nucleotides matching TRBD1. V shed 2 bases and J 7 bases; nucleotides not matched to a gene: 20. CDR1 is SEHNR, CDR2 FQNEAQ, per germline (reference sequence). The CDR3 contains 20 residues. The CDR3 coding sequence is TGTGCCAGCAGCTTACCACCCGGGACAGGGATTAAGGCCTCGGGTGAAAAACTGTTTTTT. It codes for CASSLPPGTGIKASGEKLFF.

CDR3 in amino acids: CASSEPGNTIYF. As DNA, the CDR3 is TGTGCCAGCAGTGAACCCGGAAACACCATATATTTT. The chain recombines TRBV6-1 with TRBJ1-3, with D hard to call. Germline V lookup: CDR1 MNHNS, CDR2 SASEGT. With 2 bases removed from V and 4 bases from J, the gap between germline ends came to 3 bases. The CDR3 contains 12 residues.

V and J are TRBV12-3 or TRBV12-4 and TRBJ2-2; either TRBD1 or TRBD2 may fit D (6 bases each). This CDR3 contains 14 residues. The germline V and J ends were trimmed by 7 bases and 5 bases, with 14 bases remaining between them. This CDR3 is CASNRGQWTGELFF. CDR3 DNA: TGTGCCAGCAACCGGGGGCAGTGGACCGGGGAGCTGTTTTTT.

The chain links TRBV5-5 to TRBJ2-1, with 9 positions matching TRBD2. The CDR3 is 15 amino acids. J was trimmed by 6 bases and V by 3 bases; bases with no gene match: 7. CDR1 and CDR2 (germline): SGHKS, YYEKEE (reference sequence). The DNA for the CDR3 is TGTGCCAGCAGCTCATCTAGCGGGGCCGGCAATGAGCAGTTCTTC. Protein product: CASSSSSGAGNEQFF.

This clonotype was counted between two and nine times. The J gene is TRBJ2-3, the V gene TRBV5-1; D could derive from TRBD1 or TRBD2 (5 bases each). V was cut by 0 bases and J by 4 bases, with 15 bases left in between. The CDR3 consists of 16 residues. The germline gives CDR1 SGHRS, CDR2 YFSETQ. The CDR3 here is CASSLAPGRRADTQYF. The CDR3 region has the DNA TGCGCCAGCAGCTTGGCGCCGGGGCGAAGGGCAGATACGCAGTATTTT. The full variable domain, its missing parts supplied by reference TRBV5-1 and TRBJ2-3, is KAGVTQTPRYLIKTRGQQVTLSCSPISGHRSVSWYQQTPGQGLQFLFEYFSETQRNKGNFPGRFSGRQFSNSRSEMNVSTLELGDSALYLCASSLAPGRRADTQYFGPGTRLTVL.

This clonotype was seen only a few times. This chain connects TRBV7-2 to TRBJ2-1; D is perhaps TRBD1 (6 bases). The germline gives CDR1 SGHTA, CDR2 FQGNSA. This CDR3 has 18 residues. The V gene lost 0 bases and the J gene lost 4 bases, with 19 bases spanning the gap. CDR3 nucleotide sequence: TGTGCCAGCAGCTTAGCGGCAGGGGCCCCCTCAGGGTACAATGAGCAGTTCTTC. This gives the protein CASSLAAGAPSGYNEQFF.

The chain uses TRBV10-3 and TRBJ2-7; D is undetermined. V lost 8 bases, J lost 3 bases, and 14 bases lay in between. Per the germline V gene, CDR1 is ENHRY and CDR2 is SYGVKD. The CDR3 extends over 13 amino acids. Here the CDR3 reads CAIGVHSYYEQYF. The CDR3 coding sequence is TGTGCCATCGGGGTACACTCGTACTACGAGCAGTACTTC.

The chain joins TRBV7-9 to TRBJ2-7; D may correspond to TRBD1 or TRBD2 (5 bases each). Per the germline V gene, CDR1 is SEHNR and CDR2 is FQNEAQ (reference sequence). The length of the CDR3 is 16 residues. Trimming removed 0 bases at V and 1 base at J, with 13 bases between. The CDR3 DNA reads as TGTGCCAGCAGCTTAGCGCTGGGGGTGCCTTCCTACGAGCAGTACTTC. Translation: CASSLALGVPSYEQYF.

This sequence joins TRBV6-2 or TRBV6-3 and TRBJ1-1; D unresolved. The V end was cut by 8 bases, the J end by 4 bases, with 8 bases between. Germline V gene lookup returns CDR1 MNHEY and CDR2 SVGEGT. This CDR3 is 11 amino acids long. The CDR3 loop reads CASGRGTEAFF. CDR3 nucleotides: TGTGCCAGCGGCCGTGGCACTGAAGCTTTCTTT.

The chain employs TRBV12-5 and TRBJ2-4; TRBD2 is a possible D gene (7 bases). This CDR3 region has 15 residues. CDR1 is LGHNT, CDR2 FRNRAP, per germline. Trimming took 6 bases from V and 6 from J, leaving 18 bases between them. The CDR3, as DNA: TGTGCTAGTGGCCCCGACGGGGGGCGCGGAAACATTCAGTACTTC. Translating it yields CASGPDGGRGNIQYF.

The CDR3 here is CASSRDSREKLFF. CDR3 DNA: TGTGCCAGCAGCCGGGACAGCCGTGAAAAACTGTTTTTT. The chain links TRBV7-2 to TRBJ1-4; 7 nucleotides line up with TRBD1. The V gene end was trimmed by 5 bases and the J gene end by 7 bases; junction bases not matched to a gene: 4. Germline CDR1 reads SGHTA; CDR2 reads FQGNSA. The CDR3 is 13 amino acids.